What follows are 7 T cell receptor beta chains derived from one specimen sequenced in a study of a mutant IDH1 vaccine in newly diagnosed glioma. Sample time point: baseline, week 1 (first vaccination visit). As to treatment: pre-vaccination baseline after standard-of-care therapy. The table came from immunoSEQ multiplex PCR; TCRdb's copy has only in-frame clones and leaves some out. This table has about 59,000 clones, about 91% appearing once. Material: PBMCs, obtained from a glioma patient treated with radiotherapy, temozolomide or both. Receptors originate from a man aged 45-60 years with glioma.

V usage is TRBV28 and J usage is TRBJ2-7, with D possibly TRBD2 on 5 matching bases. Germline V lookup: CDR1 MDHEN, CDR2 SYDVKM. V lost 3 bases and J 6 bases, leaving 15 bases between the germline ends. The CDR3 has 14 amino acids. CDR3 amino acids: CASSFFRIGVEQYF. The CDR3, as DNA: TGTGCCAGCAGTTTCTTCCGAATCGGGGTCGAGCAGTACTTC.

CDR3 region: CASSPVSGDTQYF. The CDR3 DNA is TGTGCCAGCAGTCCAGTCAGCGGAGATACGCAGTATTTT. The V and J genes are TRBV28 and TRBJ2-3; TRBD2 is a possible D gene (5 bases). The CDR3 runs to 13 residues. The V and J ends lost 5 bases and 5 bases respectively, with 11 bases between them. Germline-derived CDR1 and CDR2 are MDHEN and SYDVKM. The full variable domain, with the rest looked up from reference TRBV28 and TRBJ2-3, is DVKVTQSSRYLVKRTGEKVFLECVQDMDHENMFWYRQDPGLGLRLIYFSYDVKMKEKGDIPEGYSVSREKKERFSLILESASTNQTSMYLCASSPVSGDTQYFGPGTRLTVL.

The chain links TRBV2 to TRBJ1-5; D remains unclear. Germline V CDR1 and CDR2: SNHLY, FYNNEI. Deletions cut 7 bases from V and 1 base from J, with 11 bases between. The CDR3 is made up of 14 amino acids. CDR3 loop: CASTREASNQPQHF. The DNA for the CDR3 is TGTGCCAGCACGCGGGAAGCGAGCAATCAGCCCCAGCATTTT.

The chain employs TRBV9 and TRBJ2-7; 9 nucleotides agree with TRBD1. Germline CDR1 SGDLS, CDR2 YYNGEE. The CDR3 sequence is 14 residues long. V lost 3 bases to trimming and J lost 2 bases; unmatched junction nucleotides: 3. The CDR3 DNA sequence: TGTGCCAGCAGCGCGGACAGGGGTCCCTACGAGCAGTACTTC. Translation gives CASSADRGPYEQYF.

This clone appeared a single time. This sequence joins TRBV2 and TRBJ2-5; D unresolved. The CDR3 sequence is 11 residues long. Trimming stripped 4 bases from V and 9 bases from J, with 9 bases between. Per germline, CDR1 SNHLY and CDR2 FYNNEI. The chain's CDR3 is CASSATVSQYF. DNA of the CDR3: TGTGCCAGCAGTGCTACGGTGTCCCAGTACTTC.

This chain connects TRBV7-8 to TRBJ1-2; possibly TRBD1 for D (5 bases). The CDR3 has 16 residues. Germline CDR1 reads SGHVS; CDR2 reads FQNEAQ. The V end was cut by 5 bases, the J end by 8 bases, with 24 bases between. CDR3 in amino acids: CASSTSPKGRARGYTF. The CDR3 DNA follows: TGTGCCAGCAGCACCTCCCCTAAGGGGAGGGCGAGGGGCTACACCTTC.

This clone ranks as medium-sized. The chain uses TRBV6-5 and TRBJ1-6, with TRBD1 identical over 7 bases. V was clipped by 5 bases and J by 4 bases; unmatched bases: 5. Germline values: CDR1 MNHEY, CDR2 SVGAGI. The CDR3 totals 15 residues. The CDR3 DNA reads TGTGCCAGCAGTCCGGGACAGACATATAATTCACCCCTCCACTTT. Its protein is CASSPGQTYNSPLHF.